This T cell receptor beta chain was captured by sequencing in a study of T cells in Graves' hyperthyroidism and ophthalmopathy. Amplification of TCR beta CDR3 regions was performed using RNA transcripts as template. When the TCR CDR3 underwent first-round RT-PCR, the HTBI primer set was used. TCRdb reprocessed the multiplex PCR reads via MiXCR and lists one record per CDR3 protein. The table records 490,000 or so distinct CDR3 sequences, around a fifth of them present only once. This clonotype was seen at least ten times. Germline loops: CDR1 MNHEY, CDR2 SVGEGT. This CDR3 contains 15 residues. V lost 0 bases to trimming and J lost 7 bases, with 15 bases between them.

The chain recombines TRBV6-2 or TRBV6-3 with TRBJ1-1; possibly TRBD1 for D (6 bases). The sample consisted of blood. The sequence was collected from a woman between 70 and 85 years old with Graves' ophthalmopathy. The CDR3 nucleotides read TGTGCCAGCAGTTACTCCTTGGGGGGGGCGGTTGAAGCTTTCTTT. It translates to CASSYSLGGAVEAFF.